Listed here are 12 T cell receptor beta chains from one sample, sequenced in a study of cytomegalovirus exposure and HLA in healthy donors. 13 Jbeta primers and 60 Vbeta primers were used for the PCR. Method: immunoSEQ multiplex PCR; TCRdb's copy keeps in-frame clones and lacks some. The sample has over 150,000 clones; roughly 88% are singletons. Sequenced input: PBMCs. Source of these receptors: a boy aged 2 to 10 in good health and CMV-seronegative.

The V gene is TRBV15, the J gene TRBJ2-3, with 12 bases aligning to TRBD2. From germline, CDR1 is LNHNV and CDR2 YYDKDF (reference sequence). V lost 5 bases, J lost 0 bases, and 12 bases stayed unmatched. The CDR3 runs 19 residues. The CDR3 region has the DNA TGTGCCACCAGCGGAAAACTAGCGGGAGGTATCAAAAGCACAGATACGCAGTATTTT. Translated, it gives CATSGKLAGGIKSTDTQYF.

V gene TRBV7-3 combines with J gene TRBJ1-4, with D possibly being TRBD1 (5 bases). CDR1 is SGHTA, CDR2 FQGTGA, per germline. The CDR3 contains 13 residues. Trimming left V 8 bases short and J 8 bases short, with 15 bases between. The CDR3 region has the DNA TGTGCCAGCGCCGGAGGGGCGGGAGAAAAACTGTTTTTT. Its protein product is CASAGGAGEKLFF.

This clone was seen only a few times. The chain uses TRBV19 and TRBJ2-1, with D perhaps TRBD2 (5 bases). The CDR3 totals 16 residues. V lost 4 bases and J lost 5, with 18 bases in between. Germline values: CDR1 LNHDA, CDR2 SQIVND (reference sequence). The CDR3 sequence is CASSTPDGLRDNEQFF. Here the CDR3 DNA reads TGTGCCAGTAGTACCCCGGACGGACTTAGGGACAATGAGCAGTTCTTC.

The chain employs TRBV19 and TRBJ2-1, with 11 bases lining up with TRBD2. V was pared by 5 bases and J by 5 bases, with 8 bases of the junction left unmatched. The CDR3 consists of 16 residues. Germline V lookup: CDR1 LNHDA, CDR2 SQIVND (reference sequence). CDR3 sequence reads: CASSPRTSGLDNEQFF. The CDR3 nucleotides are TGTGCCAGTAGTCCCCGGACTAGCGGGCTAGACAATGAGCAGTTCTTC.

This clone was recorded a few times. The gene calls are TRBV2 and TRBJ2-7; D may be TRBD1 (6 bases). Germline loops: CDR1 SNHLY, CDR2 FYNNEI. The CDR3 runs to 14 residues. Deletions cut 2 bases from V and 3 bases from J, with 11 bases between. DNA for the CDR3: TGTGCCAGCAGTGAACAGGACAGAGACTACGAGCAGTACTTC. Translating it yields CASSEQDRDYEQYF.

The rearrangement uses TRBV21-1 and TRBJ2-1; the table's D gene call, TRBD1, was not cross checked with the DNA. TRBV21-1 is a documented pseudogene. This CDR3 contains 16 residues. The CDR3 sequence is CASSSGTGGDYNEQFF. The DNA of the CDR3 is TGTGCCAGCAGCTCCGGGACAGGGGGGGACTACAATGAGCAGTTCTTC.

The CDR3 loop is CASNVGGWQPQHF. DNA for the CDR3: TGTGCCAGCAATGTAGGAGGCTGGCAGCCCCAGCATTTT. V gene TRBV6-1 combines with J gene TRBJ1-5; D unresolved. Germline loops: CDR1 MNHNS, CDR2 SASEGT. The CDR3 is 13 amino acids. V was trimmed by 7 bases and J by 7 bases, leaving 14 bases between them.

The chain carries TRBV7-9 and TRBJ1-6; weak D call: TRBD1 (5 bases). Germline CDR1 reads SEHNR; CDR2 reads FQNEAQ (reference sequence). Trimming removed 5 bases at V and 10 bases at J, with 15 bases between. CDR3 length: 14 amino acids. The CDR3 spells CASSRGGLRSPLHF. The CDR3 nucleotides read TGTGCCAGCAGCCGGGGGGGGTTACGGTCACCCCTCCACTTT.

The CDR3 DNA reads as TGTGCCAGCAGCTTGGTCGGCGGTGCCTCTTCGGGGAACACTGAAGCTTTCTTT. Its protein product is CASSLVGGASSGNTEAFF. V and J are TRBV5-5 and TRBJ1-1; D is unclear. The germline V gene has CDR1 SGHKS and CDR2 YYEKEE (reference sequence). This CDR3 comprises 18 residues. Between the trimmed V and J ends, which lost 0 bases and 1 base, there was a span of 19 bases.

The chain is built from TRBV30 and TRBJ2-1, with D perhaps TRBD2 (5 bases). CDR1 GTSNPN and CDR2 SVGIG come from the germline V gene (reference sequence). This CDR3 has 14 amino acids. V shed 1 base and J shed 3 bases, with 10 bases lying between them. CDR3: CAWSANRDYNEQFF. The CDR3 DNA reads TGTGCCTGGAGTGCGAACCGGGACTACAATGAGCAGTTCTTC.

The rearrangement joins TRBV6-6 to TRBJ1-2; D uncertain. Trimming cost V 5 bases and J 5 bases, with 6 bases left between them. The CDR3 is made up of 11 amino acids. In germline, CDR1 is MNHNY, CDR2 SVGAGI (reference sequence). The CDR3 sequence: CASSIRYGYTF. CDR3 in DNA: TGTGCCAGCAGTATTCGGTATGGCTACACCTTC.

This sequence joins TRBV18 and TRBJ1-1; D unclear. Trimming took off 6 bases at V and 3 bases at J, with 5 bases between the two ends. Germline V lookup: CDR1 KGHSH, CDR2 LQKENI. This CDR3 has 11 residues. CDR3 sequence: CASSPDTEAFF. The CDR3 nucleotides are TGTGCCAGCTCTCCGGACACTGAAGCTTTCTTT.